Listed here are 29 T cell receptor beta chains from one sample, sequenced in a study of T cell responses to AZD1222 COVID-19 vaccine. The assay was immunoSEQ multiplex PCR, and TCRdb's table has in-frame clones only and misses some. The top ten hold about 2.5% of the sample, which has 100,000 to 120,000 clones, roughly 88% seen once. The source material was peripheral blood, sampled on day 0 of AZD1222 vaccination. The receptor source for this set is an adult in good health.

This chain uses TRBV7-9 with TRBJ1-5, with 7 positions matching TRBD1. From germline, CDR1 is SEHNR and CDR2 FQNEAQ (reference sequence). V dropped 5 bases and J dropped 0; count of bases not matched to a gene: 4. The CDR3 runs to 15 residues. For the CDR3, the DNA is TGTGCCAGCAGCCAGACAGGGTCTAGCAATCAGCCCCAGCATTTT. It yields the protein CASSQTGSSNQPQHF.

This chain links TRBV27 with TRBJ1-1; unclear D gene. Germline V lookup: CDR1 MNHEY, CDR2 SMNVEV (reference sequence). The ends were cut back, 2 bases at V and 3 bases at J, with 16 bases in the middle. The CDR3 is 16 residues long. The CDR3 nucleotides read TGTGCCAGCAGTTTACTCTGGGCGGAGAGGGACACTGAAGCTTTCTTT. It translates to CASSLLWAERDTEAFF.

This chain uses TRBV4-3 with TRBJ2-1, with D maybe TRBD2 (6 bases). The CDR3 totals 16 residues. V lost 0 bases, J lost 5 bases, and 14 bases lay in between. Germline V gene data show CDR1 as LGHNA and CDR2 as YSLEER. The CDR3 nucleotides read TGCGCCAGCAGCCAAGATATAGCCGGGGAGGACAATGAGCAGTTCTTC. It translates to CASSQDIAGEDNEQFF.

DNA for the CDR3: TGTGCCAGCAGCTTGGGGGACAGGCAATACAATGAGCAGTTCTTC. It translates to CASSLGDRQYNEQFF. This chain links TRBV5-4 with TRBJ2-1, with 8 bases aligning to TRBD1. Germline loops: CDR1 SGHNT, CDR2 YYREEE (reference sequence). This CDR3 comprises 15 residues. With V trimmed by 0 bases and J by 4 bases, 3 bases remained unmatched.

This clone was picked up one time. This rearrangement joins TRBV21-1 to TRBJ2-3; the D segment call TRBD1 is taken from the table without a DNA check. TRBV21-1 is assigned pseudogene status. The CDR3 runs 18 residues. In nucleotides, the CDR3 is TGTGCCAGCAGCCAAACCATATCGACAGGGGGCGCGGCAGATACGCAGTATTTT. Amino acid sequence: CASSQTISTGGAADTQYF.

The J gene is TRBJ2-2, the V gene TRBV5-1; D is ambiguous. V was cut by 7 bases and J by 0 bases, with 7 bases left in between. This CDR3 is built from 13 residues. Germline values: CDR1 SGHRS, CDR2 YFSETQ. CDR3 sequence: CASETANTGELFF. The CDR3 DNA follows: TGCGCCAGCGAGACGGCGAACACCGGGGAGCTGTTTTTT.

The chain has TRBV7-6 and TRBJ2-2; 8 nucleotides match TRBD2. The CDR3 is made up of 17 amino acids. V was pared by 5 bases and J by 3 bases, with 11 bases of the junction left unmatched. CDR1 is SGHVS and CDR2 is FNYEAQ in the germline V gene. The CDR3 loop reads CASSPSAGGGYTGELFF. DNA for the CDR3: TGTGCCAGCAGCCCAAGCGCGGGCGGGGGGTACACCGGGGAGCTGTTTTTT.

This rearrangement joins TRBV6-2 or TRBV6-3 to TRBJ1-1; D is unclear. CDR1 and CDR2 (germline): MNHEY, SVGEGT. This CDR3 comprises 16 residues. V gave up 6 bases and J gave up 1 base, with 18 bases separating them. The CDR3 here is CASSSPAGRKNTEAFF. In DNA form, the CDR3 reads TGTGCCAGCAGCTCTCCCGCCGGACGGAAGAACACTGAAGCTTTCTTT.

This clone came up a few times. This rearrangement joins TRBV4-3 to TRBJ2-7; D is unresolved. Germline V gives CDR1 LGHNA, CDR2 YSLEER. CDR3 length: 13 amino acids. Trimming stripped 4 bases from V and 4 bases from J, with 11 bases between. In DNA, the CDR3 is TGCGCCAGCAGCCGAGAAAAGTTTTACGAGCAGTACTTC. As protein: CASSREKFYEQYF.

The chain has TRBV28 and TRBJ2-1; D may be TRBD2 (5 bases). With 6 bases removed from V and 10 bases from J, the gap between germline ends came to 19 bases. The CDR3 sequence is 14 residues long. Germline lookup yields CDR1 MDHEN and CDR2 SYDVKM. The CDR3 sequence is CASRRSLAAGEQFF. The CDR3 region has the DNA TGTGCCAGCAGACGCTCTCTAGCCGCCGGAGAGCAGTTCTTC.

V and J are TRBV5-1 and TRBJ2-5, with D tentatively TRBD2 (6 bases). Germline values: CDR1 SGHRS, CDR2 YFSETQ. There are 15 residues in the CDR3. Trimming cost V 0 bases and J 2 bases, with 11 bases left between them. The CDR3 spells CASSLDGRAQETQYF. In DNA form, the CDR3 reads TGCGCCAGCAGCTTGGACGGGAGAGCTCAAGAGACCCAGTACTTC.

This chain links TRBV19 with TRBJ1-2; D not certain. In germline, CDR1 is LNHDA, CDR2 SQIVND (reference sequence). V was trimmed by 10 bases and J by 6 bases, leaving 9 bases between them. The CDR3 contains 10 residues. The DNA for the CDR3 is TGTGCCACTTGGCAGCATGGCTACACCTTC. Its translation: CATWQHGYTF.

V is TRBV7-8 and J is TRBJ2-5; no definite D call. Trimming cost V 5 bases and J 7 bases, with 17 bases left between them. The CDR3 consists of 14 residues. Germline-derived CDR1 and CDR2 are SGHVS and FQNEAQ. The CDR3 DNA reads TGTGCCAGCAGCCCAGTCGTGGTGGGCGGGACCCAGTACTTC. Amino acids: CASSPVVVGGTQYF.

This chain connects TRBV5-1 to TRBJ1-5, with D possibly matching TRBD1 (5 bases). Germline V CDR1 and CDR2: SGHRS, YFSETQ. This CDR3 has 15 amino acids. Trimming pared 0 bases from V and 2 bases from J, leaving 9 bases between. The CDR3 is CASSLDTGGNQPQHF. The CDR3 DNA is TGCGCCAGCAGCTTGGACACGGGGGGCAATCAGCCCCAGCATTTT.

The chain recombines TRBV28 with TRBJ2-5, with D tentatively TRBD2 (6 bases). Trimming left V 4 bases short and J 2 bases short, with 8 bases between. CDR1 and CDR2 (germline): MDHEN, SYDVKM. This CDR3 contains 13 residues. CDR3 sequence (DNA): TGTGCCAGCAGTTCCGGGACTCAAGAGACCCAGTACTTC. Translating gives CASSSGTQETQYF. The variable domain in full, with the rest retrieved from reference TRBV28 and TRBJ2-5, is DVKVTQSSRYLVKRTGEKVFLECVQDMDHENMFWYRQDPGLGLRLIYFSYDVKMKEKGDIPEGYSVSREKKERFSLILESASTNQTSMYLCASSSGTQETQYFGPGTRLLVL.

This clone was picked up one time. The genes are TRBV4-2 and TRBJ2-7; D might be TRBD1 or TRBD2, each matching 5 bases. V shed 1 base and J shed 3 bases, with 10 bases lying between them. Looked up from germline, CDR1 is LGHNA and CDR2 is YNFKEQ. This CDR3 is 14 amino acids long. The CDR3 region has the DNA TGTGCCAGCAGCCAAGGGGGGAAAATCTACGAGCAGTACTTC. Translating it yields CASSQGGKIYEQYF.

The J gene is TRBJ1-2, the V gene TRBV20-1; D uncertain. CDR3 length: 10 amino acids. The ends were cut back, 6 bases at V and 5 bases at J, with 7 bases in the middle. Germline assignment: CDR1 DFQATT and CDR2 SNEGSKA (reference sequence). The DNA of the CDR3 is TGCAGTGCAACTGAATATGGCTACACCTTC. Its protein is CSATEYGYTF.

This clone has only a few counts. This chain joins TRBV3-1 (or the pseudogene TRBV3-2) and TRBJ1-1, with D possibly being TRBD1 (5 bases). The CDR3 is 16 amino acids. Germline loops: CDR1 LGHDT, CDR2 YNNKEL (reference sequence). The germline V and J ends were trimmed by 2 bases and 4 bases, with 17 bases remaining between them. The CDR3 protein is CASSQHIGGGTTEAFF. The CDR3 DNA is TGTGCCAGCAGCCAACACATTGGGGGGGGGACCACTGAAGCTTTCTTT.

V usage is TRBV27 and J usage is TRBJ2-6; tentative D call: TRBD2 (6 bases). With 3 bases removed from V and 4 bases from J, the gap between germline ends came to 16 bases. The CDR3 loop spans 17 amino acids. Germline loops: CDR1 MNHEY, CDR2 SMNVEV (reference sequence). CDR3: CASSFSPGVSGANVLTF. CDR3 bases: TGTGCCAGCAGTTTCTCTCCGGGGGTTTCAGGGGCCAACGTCCTGACTTTC.

This clone showed up just once. CDR3 region: CASSHDGTRGAGYTF. The CDR3 region has the DNA TGTGCCAGCAGCCACGACGGAACGCGGGGGGCAGGCTACACCTTC. The gene calls are TRBV3-1 (or the pseudogene TRBV3-2) and TRBJ1-2; possible D gene TRBD1, 6 bases. The length of the CDR3 is 15 residues. The V end lost 3 bases, the J end lost 8 bases, and 19 bases lay between the germline ends. Germline V CDR1 and CDR2: LGHDT, YNNKEL (reference sequence).

The chain has TRBV5-1 and TRBJ1-2, with TRBD1 matching 11 bases. Germline CDR1 and CDR2: SGHRS and YFSETQ. Trimming at V came to 2 bases and at J to 5 bases, leaving 5 bases not matched to a gene. The CDR3 contains 15 residues. CDR3 bases: TGCGCCAGCAGCTTCGGACAGGGGGCACGATATGGCTACACCTTC. As protein: CASSFGQGARYGYTF. Looking up the rest from reference TRBV5-1 and TRBJ1-2 gives the full variable domain: KAGVTQTPRYLIKTRGQQVTLSCSPISGHRSVSWYQQTPGQGLQFLFEYFSETQRNKGNFPGRFSGRQFSNSRSEMNVSTLELGDSALYLCASSFGQGARYGYTFGSGTRLTVV.

The V and J genes are TRBV5-1 and TRBJ2-1; D unclear. Germline CDR1 reads SGHRS; CDR2 reads YFSETQ. V lost 1 base and J 6 bases, leaving 23 bases between the germline ends. The CDR3 runs to 18 residues. For the CDR3, the DNA is TGCGCCAGCAGCTTGACCGGAGCCCGAATAGAACCCGGCAATGAGCAGTTCTTC. Its translation is CASSLTGARIEPGNEQFF.

J is TRBJ1-1 and V is TRBV6-4; a weak D match, TRBD1 (6 bases). Germline lookup yields CDR1 MRHNA and CDR2 SNTAGT. There are 15 residues in the CDR3. Trimming left V 0 bases short and J 0 bases short, with 8 bases between. CDR3 protein: CASSDSRGLNTEAFF. The CDR3 DNA reads TGTGCCAGCAGTGACTCGCGGGGGCTGAACACTGAAGCTTTCTTT.

CDR3 in DNA: TGTGCCATCAGGGACCTAAAGAGCTCTGGAAACACCATATATTTT. Amino acid sequence: CAIRDLKSSGNTIYF. The chain carries TRBV10-3 and TRBJ1-3; D is undetermined. V lost 6 bases and J 0 bases, leaving 12 bases between the germline ends. The CDR3 extends over 15 amino acids. Per germline, CDR1 ENHRY and CDR2 SYGVKD.

The chain uses TRBV29-1 and TRBJ1-1; the match to TRBD1 covers 7 bases. V trimming: 5 bases; J trimming: 0 bases; junction bases outside the gene matches: 6. The CDR3 is 14 amino acids. CDR1 and CDR2 from the germline V gene are SQVTM and ANQGSEA. CDR3 sequence: CSVQTGPMNTEAFF. The CDR3 nucleotides read TGCAGCGTTCAGACAGGGCCCATGAACACTGAAGCTTTCTTT.

V is TRBV28 and J is TRBJ1-6; D remains unclear. The germline gives CDR1 MDHEN, CDR2 SYDVKM. This CDR3 contains 10 residues. V lost 8 bases and J lost 11, with 7 bases in between. In DNA form, the CDR3 reads TGTGCCAGCGGTCGGCCACCCCTCCACTTT. It encodes CASGRPPLHF.

This clone is a singleton in its sample. The CDR3 loop reads CASSIETDMNGEAFF. For the CDR3, the DNA is TGTGCCAGTAGTATAGAAACAGACATGAACGGTGAAGCTTTCTTT. The V call is TRBV19, the J call TRBJ1-1; no clear D. This CDR3 is 15 amino acids long. Germline V lookup: CDR1 LNHDA, CDR2 SQIVND (reference sequence). V lost 0 bases and J 7 bases, leaving 15 bases between the germline ends. The entire variable domain, with the rest obtained from reference TRBV19 and TRBJ1-1, is as follows: DGGITQSPKYLFRKEGQNVTLSCEQNLNHDAMYWYRQDPGQGLRLIYYSQIVNDFQKGDIAEGYSVSREKKESFPLTVTSAQKNPTAFYLCASSIETDMNGEAFFGQGTRLTVV.

Turning to this clone: Different DNA sequences within this sample yield the same CDR3. The chain links TRBV2 to TRBJ1-6; D is unclear. V dropped 1 base and J dropped 5 bases, with 6 bases sitting between them. This CDR3 contains 14 residues. Germline CDR1 SNHLY, CDR2 FYNNEI. CDR3 in amino acids: CASSEVGDNSPLHF. The CDR3 DNA follows: TGTGCCAGCAGTGAAGTCGGGGATAATTCACCCCTCCACTTT.

The chain couples TRBV5-5 to TRBJ2-2; D is perhaps TRBD1 (5 bases). Germline V lookup: CDR1 SGHKS, CDR2 YYEKEE (reference sequence). CDR3 length equals 15 residues. The V end lost 0 bases, the J end lost 0 bases, and 6 bases lay between the germline ends. As DNA, the CDR3 is TGTGCCAGCAGCTTGGGACAGTCGAACACCGGGGAGCTGTTTTTT. Translation: CASSLGQSNTGELFF. Based on the CDR3 plus reference TRBV5-5 and TRBJ2-2, the full variable domain is DAGVTQSPTHLIKTRGQQVTLRCSPISGHKSVSWYQQVLGQGPQFIFQYYEKEERGRGNFPDRFSARQFPNYSSELNVNALLLGDSALYLCASSLGQSNTGELFFGEGSRLTVL.